This T cell receptor beta chain was recorded in a study of breast tumors, draining lymph nodes, adjacent tissues. The CDR3 length is 15 residues. Deletions cut 6 bases from V and 0 bases from J, with 12 bases between. Looked up from germline, CDR1 is SNHLY and CDR2 is FYNNEI. TCRdb reanalysed the multiplex PCR reads using MiXCR and keeps one entry per CDR3 protein. Here the sample spans approximately 52,000 distinct CDR3 sequences, less than 55% being singletons. On this clonotype: Its antigen is undetermined.

Study-level results: Data fit most tumor T cells coming from lymph node, expanding in tumor. Tumors had less TCR diversity than lymph nodes, more than nontumor tissue. Tumor T cell lymph node origin was a supported hypothesis, not proven. Compared with basal-like, luminal-like tumors shared significantly more repertoire with nontumor tissue.

This receptor was identified in a female donor with breast cancer. Some clones in this sample may be carry-over from other donors' samples. The sequenced sample consisted of breast tumor tissue. The chain carries TRBV2 and TRBJ1-5; perhaps TRBD1 as D (5 bases). The CDR3 DNA sequence: TGTGCCAGCAGCTTGGGGGGAAATAGCAATCAGCCCCAGCATTTT. Translation: CASSLGGNSNQPQHF.